At least ten counts were recorded for the clone carrying this T cell receptor beta chain. The antigen remains undetermined. The CDR3 does not end in the conserved phenylalanine or tryptophan, so this is likely a read error. Ophthalmopathy patients showed a Clinical Activity Score of at least 3, NOSPECS grade of at least 4 and duration under 3 months. The CDR3 sequence is 16 residues long. The V gene lost 4 bases and the J gene lost 4 bases, with 19 bases spanning the gap. Germline V gives CDR1 MNHEY, CDR2 SVGAGI. RNA transcripts gave rise to amplified TCR beta CDR3 regions. The HTBI primer set served for first-round RT-PCR of the TCR CDR3. One entry per CDR3 protein results from TCRdb running MiXCR on the multiplex PCR reads. The table includes about 520,000 distinct CDR3 sequences, roughly a quarter detected once. These data come from a study of T cells in Graves' hyperthyroidism and ophthalmopathy.

Findings of the study overall: Before onset, ophthalmopathy was predicted by the model a median approximately 6.5 months earlier. Blood also contained most expanded thyroid clonotypes above 0.001.

The sequenced sample consisted of blood. The J gene is TRBJ1-2, the V gene TRBV6-5; possibly TRBD1 for D (6 bases). The origin of this receptor is a woman aged 25-40 years with Graves' ophthalmopathy. The chain's CDR3 is CASSFLRTEGIYGYTS. The CDR3 coding sequence is TGTGCCAGCAGTTTTCTTCGGACAGAGGGAATCTATGGCTACACCTCC.